The 21 T cell receptor beta chains below were found in one sample sequenced in a study of blood T cell repertoires in COVID-19. Method: immunoSEQ multiplex PCR; TCRdb's copy keeps in-frame clones and lacks some. This sample has 60,000 to 80,000 clones, with 65% to 85% found just once. Sequenced: peripheral blood. The receptors stem from a man in his fifties with COVID-19, enrolled during active disease.

The rearrangement links TRBV5-1 to TRBJ2-6, with D unclear. Germline loops: CDR1 SGHRS, CDR2 YFSETQ. Deletions cut 4 bases from V and 0 bases from J, with 5 bases between. This CDR3 has 14 residues. This CDR3 is CASSRSSGANVLTF. The CDR3 coding sequence is TGCGCCAGCAGCCGGAGCTCTGGGGCCAACGTCCTGACTTTC.

The genes are TRBV7-8 and TRBJ2-1; TRBD1 agrees at 8 bases. CDR3 size: 16 residues. Trimming cost V 5 bases and J 3 bases; bases outside gene matches: 9. CDR1 and CDR2 (germline): SGHVS, FQNEAQ. CDR3 sequence (DNA): TGTGCCAGCAGCCCCCACCGGGACAGGAACTACAATGAGCAGTTCTTC. It codes for CASSPHRDRNYNEQFF.

V gene TRBV15 combines with J gene TRBJ1-2, with 9 bases identical to TRBD1. Germline V gene data show CDR1 as LNHNV and CDR2 as YYDKDF (reference sequence). The CDR3 consists of 16 residues. The V segment lost 0 bases and the J segment 8 bases; nucleotides outside the gene matches: 10. CDR3 protein: CATSRDLIGTGLGYTF. The CDR3 DNA follows: TGTGCCACCAGCAGAGATCTTATCGGGACAGGGCTCGGCTACACCTTC.

The table lists this clone with a count of one. The chain recombines TRBV1 with TRBJ2-6; the table's D call, TRBD1, has no DNA check behind it. TRBV1 is designated a pseudogene. The CDR3 spans 21 residues. The CDR3: CTSSQDWVVGTGPGGANVLTF. In DNA, the CDR3 is TGCACCAGCAGCCAAGATTGGGTAGTTGGGACAGGCCCGGGAGGGGCCAACGTCCTGACTTTC.

This clone was found a few times. V and J are TRBV18 and TRBJ2-7; 10 bases fit TRBD1. CDR3 length equals 15 residues. Germline V lookup: CDR1 KGHSH, CDR2 LQKENI. V dropped 1 base and J dropped 0; count of bases not matched to a gene: 0. DNA of the CDR3: TGTGCCAGCTCACCACGGACAGGGGGCTCCTACGAGCAGTACTTC. Protein product: CASSPRTGGSYEQYF.

The chain has TRBV15 and TRBJ2-1, with TRBD2 matching over 11 bases. There are 19 residues in the CDR3. V lost 1 base and J lost 7; bases outside the gene matches: 15. Germline loops: CDR1 LNHNV, CDR2 YYDKDF (reference sequence). The CDR3 DNA is TGTGCCACCAGCAGAGGACCTACTAGCGGGAGTTTCTCGTTTAATGAGCAGTTCTTC. It specifies CATSRGPTSGSFSFNEQFF.

The rearrangement links TRBV7-2 to TRBJ2-2; 7 bases match TRBD1. The germline V gene encodes CDR1 SGHTA and CDR2 FQGNSA. The CDR3 totals 16 residues. J gave up 1 base and V 7 bases, and 9 bases lay outside the gene matches. This CDR3 is CASIPMGTVNTGELFF. The CDR3 DNA reads TGTGCCAGCATCCCAATGGGGACAGTGAACACCGGGGAGCTGTTTTTT.

The chain combines TRBV6-5 with TRBJ2-1; 11 bases are a match to TRBD2. The germline CDR1 and CDR2 sequences are MNHEY and SVGAGI. V trimming: 7 bases; J trimming: 7 bases; junction bases outside the gene matches: 6. This CDR3 comprises 14 residues. CDR3 loop: CASKELAGVNEQFF. Here the CDR3 DNA reads TGTGCCAGCAAGGAACTAGCGGGAGTAAATGAGCAGTTCTTC.

The V and J genes are TRBV24-1 and TRBJ2-3; possible D gene TRBD2, 5 bases. V was clipped by 3 bases and J by 5 bases, with 11 bases between them. This CDR3 region has 14 residues. Germline CDR1 reads KGHDR; CDR2 reads SFDVKD. CDR3 nucleotides: TGTGCCACCAGTGATAGGCTAGCTGGAGATACGCAGTATTTT. Residues: CATSDRLAGDTQYF.

V and J are TRBV7-2 and TRBJ2-7; 9 bases map to TRBD2. The CDR3 contains 15 residues. CDR1 is SGHTA, CDR2 FQGNSA, per germline. The junction had 9 bases not matched to a gene; V was cut back by 5 bases and J by 4 bases. For the CDR3, the DNA is TGTGCCAGCAGCCTGACTAGCGGCTCAGGATACGAGCAGTACTTC. Its protein is CASSLTSGSGYEQYF.

This clone occurred a few times. This rearrangement joins TRBV28 to TRBJ2-7, with a tentative D call TRBD1 (5 bases). CDR1 is MDHEN, CDR2 SYDVKM, per germline. Trimming removed 6 bases from V and 0 bases from J, with 12 bases in between. This CDR3 region has 14 residues. The CDR3 region is CASRQVRSSYEQYF. The CDR3 DNA reads TGTGCCAGCAGACAGGTCCGTAGCTCCTACGAGCAGTACTTC.

The rearrangement joins TRBV5-4 to TRBJ1-4, with 7 nucleotides matching TRBD1. This CDR3 has 15 amino acids. V gave up 3 bases and J gave up 0 bases; unmatched junction bases: 2. In germline, CDR1 is SGHNT, CDR2 YYREEE (reference sequence). CDR3 DNA sequence: TGTGCCAGCAGCTCGGGGACAGCAACTAATGAAAAACTGTTTTTT. This encodes CASSSGTATNEKLFF.

In its sample, this clone was seen once. This chain joins TRBV9 and TRBJ2-7; 7 bases line up with TRBD2. V gave up 0 bases and J gave up 2 bases; unmatched junction bases: 5. The germline gives CDR1 SGDLS, CDR2 YYNGEE. The CDR3 covers 15 residues. CDR3 bases: TGTGCCAGCAGCGTAGGGGCGGGAGCTGCCTACGAGCAGTACTTC. This translates into CASSVGAGAAYEQYF.

The chain carries TRBV10-3 and TRBJ2-3; 10 bases align to TRBD2. Germline V gene sequence: CDR1 ENHRY, CDR2 SYGVKD. The CDR3 length is 15 residues. Trimming removed 8 bases from V and 4 bases from J; junction bases left unmatched: 9. The CDR3 is CAIAPSGRDPDTQYF. CDR3 nucleotide sequence: TGTGCCATCGCCCCCAGCGGGAGGGACCCAGATACGCAGTATTTT.

The chain recombines TRBV5-1 with TRBJ2-1, with 8 positions matching TRBD1. Trimming removed 4 bases from V and 7 bases from J; junction bases left unmatched: 13. There are 16 residues in the CDR3. The germline CDR1 and CDR2 sequences are SGHRS and YFSETQ. CDR3 coding DNA: TGCGCCAGCAGCGCCCCCGACAGGGGATCACAGAATGAGCAGTTCTTC. This encodes CASSAPDRGSQNEQFF.

This clone was observed once. The CDR3 reads CASSHRLAGGGTGELFF. CDR3 DNA sequence: TGCGCCAGCAGCCACCGTCTAGCGGGAGGAGGTACCGGGGAGCTGTTTTTT. The chain has TRBV4-3 and TRBJ2-2; 11 bases fit TRBD2. The V segment lost 3 bases and the J segment 5 bases; nucleotides outside the gene matches: 8. The CDR3 extends over 17 amino acids. Germline CDR1 LGHNA, CDR2 YSLEER.

This chain connects TRBV19 to TRBJ1-5; D might be TRBD1 (5 bases). CDR3 length: 15 amino acids. The V gene's germline CDR1 is LNHDA and CDR2 SQIVND (reference sequence). Trimming took 5 bases from V and 3 from J, leaving 14 bases between them. The CDR3 sequence is CASSPLSGYNQPQHF. CDR3 nucleotides: TGTGCCAGTAGTCCCCTATCAGGGTACAATCAGCCCCAGCATTTT.

V gene TRBV28 combines with J gene TRBJ2-3, with D perhaps TRBD2 (5 bases). Trimming left V 5 bases short and J 5 bases short, with 11 bases between. Germline assignment: CDR1 MDHEN and CDR2 SYDVKM. The CDR3 extends over 13 amino acids. The CDR3 here is CASSPRAGDTQYF. CDR3 DNA sequence: TGTGCCAGCAGTCCTCGCGCGGGAGATACGCAGTATTTT.

V is TRBV28 and J is TRBJ2-7, with a possible D match to TRBD1 (5 bases). CDR1 is MDHEN, CDR2 SYDVKM, per germline. V was pared by 8 bases and J by 13 bases, with 24 bases between. The CDR3 contains 13 residues. The CDR3 region has the DNA TGTGCCAGCGCCCCTGGACACGGGTCTTTAATATACTTC. This gives the protein CASAPGHGSLIYF.

V and J are TRBV4-3 and TRBJ2-7, with 7 bases lining up with TRBD1. V lost 1 base, J lost 3 bases, and 6 bases stayed unmatched. Germline values: CDR1 LGHNA, CDR2 YSLEER. The CDR3 spans 15 residues. The CDR3 DNA reads as TGCGCCAGCAGCCAAGGACAGGGTGGGGTCTACGAGCAGTACTTC. Protein: CASSQGQGGVYEQYF.

The sample holds one count of this clone. The V gene is TRBV30, the J gene TRBJ1-5; 7 bases are a match to TRBD1. Per germline, CDR1 GTSNPN and CDR2 SVGIG (reference sequence). This CDR3 is built from 16 residues. J gave up 3 bases and V 1 base, and 9 bases lay outside the gene matches. As DNA, the CDR3 is TGTGCCTGGAGTGACGGAACCACAGGGGTCAATCAGCCCCAGCATTTT. Translating gives CAWSDGTTGVNQPQHF. The complete variable domain, with remaining parts taken from reference TRBV30 and TRBJ1-5, reads SQTIHQWPATLVQPVGSPLSLECTVEGTSNPNLYWYRQAAGRGLQLLFYSVGIGQISSEVPQNLSASRPQDRQFILSSKKLLLSDSGFYLCAWSDGTTGVNQPQHFGDGTRLSIL.